This T cell receptor beta chain was identified during a study of cytomegalovirus exposure and HLA in healthy donors. Study outcomes and limitations: Roughly even sequencing depth across donors was the assumption behind the presence/absence analyses.

CDR1 and CDR2 from the germline V gene are ENHRY and SYGVKD. This CDR3 is 18 amino acids long. The ends lost 3 bases at V and 5 bases at J; junction bases unmatched: 19. Comment on this clone: Its cognate antigen is unknown.

Amplification used 60 Vbeta primers and 13 Jbeta primers. Using immunoSEQ multiplex PCR, the repertoire was profiled, and TCRdb retains in-frame clones only, with some absent. The data hold some 150,000 clones, with approximately 80% observed a single time. This clonotype originated in a male donor in good health and CMV-seronegative. Sample: PBMCs. The V call is TRBV10-3, the J call TRBJ2-7; 7 nucleotides align to TRBD1. The CDR3 DNA follows: TGTGCCATCAGTGAATCCTTAACATCGGGGACAGTAAGGGACGAGCAGTACTTC. Translating it yields CAISESLTSGTVRDEQYF.